This passage covers 4 T cell receptor beta chains from one sample sequenced in a study of blood T cells in healthy people across ages. With a J-beta primer mix and a sample-barcoded 5' primer, a second PCR ran about 7 to 12 cycles. MiXCR was run by TCRdb on the 5' RACE reads, yielding one entry per CDR3 protein. The table has some 890,000 distinct CDR3 sequences, 29% seen once; the top ten hold roughly 10%. The data also belong to a second study, concerning T cells of mothers and their children.

The sample consisted of blood. These receptors all stem from a woman between 35 and 50 years old in good health.

With regard to this clonotype: A much larger clone differs by one base, so this may be a read error. The V gene is TRBV7-9, the J gene TRBJ2-1, with unresolved D. V was shortened by 8 bases and J by 6 bases, with 11 bases between the two germline ends. In germline, CDR1 is SEHNR, CDR2 FQNEAQ (reference sequence). This CDR3 region has 12 residues. The DNA for the CDR3 is TGTGCCAGCCTTCGAGGATTCAATGAGCAGTTCTTC. Translated, it gives CASLRGFNEQFF.

This clonotype has a handful of counts. This chain joins TRBV20-1 and TRBJ2-2; D might be TRBD1 or TRBD2, each matching 6 bases. This CDR3 has 20 residues. Per germline, CDR1 DFQATT and CDR2 SNEGSKA (reference sequence). V lost 5 bases and J lost 7, with 35 bases in between. CDR3 in amino acids: CSARTEGLAAPPGVDGELFF. Here the CDR3 DNA reads TGCAGTGCTCGGACAGAGGGTCTTGCCGCCCCGCCGGGGGTGGACGGGGAGCTGTTTTTT.

Many counts were recorded for this clonotype. The chain recombines TRBV25-1 with TRBJ1-2; D possibly corresponds to TRBD1 (6 bases). CDR1 is MGHDK and CDR2 is SYGVNS in the germline V gene. There are 14 residues in the CDR3. V was clipped by 5 bases and J by 2 bases, with 12 bases between them. The CDR3 protein is CASSLAGQNYGYTF. The CDR3 DNA is TGTGCCAGCAGTCTCGCGGGACAAAACTATGGCTACACCTTC.

This chain connects TRBV6-1 to TRBJ2-3; TRBD2 agrees at 7 bases. Germline lookup yields CDR1 MNHNS and CDR2 SASEGT. The CDR3 runs 15 residues. The J segment lost 0 bases and the V segment lost 3 bases, leaving 3 bases of the junction unmatched. The CDR3 DNA reads TGTGCCAGCAGTGAGGGAGGGATTAGCACAGATACGCAGTATTTT. Translating gives CASSEGGISTDTQYF.